Given below is one T cell receptor beta chain in context. Its specificity is unknown. The entry originates in a study of T cell responses to AZD1222 COVID-19 vaccine. The CDR3 totals 14 residues. V lost 3 bases and J 3 bases, leaving 11 bases between the germline ends. CDR1 and CDR2 from the germline V gene are SEHNR and FQNEAQ (reference sequence). The protocol was immunoSEQ multiplex PCR, while the TCRdb copy is restricted to in-frame clones and leaves out a portion. The table includes about 120,000 clones, around 89% detected once. Study-wide results and limits: Donors skewed white British and female; clonal diversity was possibly underestimated.

The sequence came from an adult in good health. The sample consisted of peripheral blood, taken on day 0 of MenACWY control vaccination. The rearrangement links TRBV7-9 to TRBJ1-2; D is possibly TRBD1 (5 bases). CDR3 protein: CASSFLTGDYGYTF. In nucleotides, the CDR3 is TGTGCCAGCAGCTTCTTAACGGGGGACTATGGCTACACCTTC.